The following is a T cell receptor beta chain sequence with its context. Its matching antigen is unknown. The data were taken from a study of T cell responses to AZD1222 COVID-19 vaccine. Study-level findings and limits: It should be noted that donors were predominantly white British and more often female, and clonal diversity was possibly underestimated.

Using immunoSEQ multiplex PCR, the repertoire was profiled, and TCRdb retains in-frame clones only, with some absent. The sample lists approximately 71,000 clones; over 60% were seen once. Per germline, CDR1 SGHDT and CDR2 YYEEEE. V lost 2 bases and J 0 bases, leaving 8 bases between the germline ends. The CDR3 spans 14 residues. The receptor was derived from an adult in good health. V usage is TRBV5-6 and J usage is TRBJ1-1; D uncertain. The sequenced sample was peripheral blood, obtained on day 0 of AZD1222 vaccination. CDR3 in DNA: TGTGCCAGCAGCTTCATCAGGATGAACACTGAAGCTTTCTTT. Translation: CASSFIRMNTEAFF.